Shown below are 21 T cell receptor beta chains from a single sample sequenced in a study of OX40 agonist ivuxolimab in advanced cancers. The library was obtained by the immunoSEQ multiplex PCR assay. Imported from immuneACCESS, the table was reduced by TCRdb to in-frame sequences with V and J called. These copies leave out some clones; in studies compared against another copy, an unresolved V gene accounts for under half, and the cause of the remainder is not known. The table for this sample lists tens of thousands of clones; about 91% of them were counted only once. Together, the top ten hold around 2.6% of the sample. This sample comprised CD4+ or CD8+ T cells sorted from blood, obtained in a trial of the OX40 agonist ivuxolimab. Source of these receptors: an adult with an advanced solid tumor such as melanoma, head and neck, liver or kidney cancer.

This clone turned up a few times. V gene TRBV5-1 combines with J gene TRBJ2-7; D perhaps matches TRBD2 (5 bases). CDR1 is SGHRS and CDR2 is YFSETQ in the germline V gene. The CDR3 consists of 13 residues. Trimming stripped 3 bases from V and 3 bases from J, with 10 bases between. This CDR3 is CASSSDGDYEQYF. The CDR3 nucleotides read TGCGCCAGCAGCTCTGACGGGGACTACGAGCAGTACTTC.

The chain employs TRBV7-2 and TRBJ1-2; 8 bases are shared with TRBD1. Germline V gives CDR1 SGHTA, CDR2 FQGNSA. The CDR3 is 13 residues long. Unmatched junction bases numbered 6, after V lost 4 bases and J lost 8 bases. The CDR3 sequence: CASSWGQVEGYTF. The CDR3 nucleotides read TGTGCCAGCAGCTGGGGACAGGTGGAGGGCTACACCTTC.

This clone was counted a single time. The V call is TRBV30, the J call TRBJ2-1, with D perhaps matching TRBD1 (6 bases). Trimming cost V 2 bases and J 5 bases, with 13 bases left between them. Germline CDR1 reads GTSNPN; CDR2 reads SVGIG (reference sequence). This CDR3 is built from 14 residues. The CDR3 loop reads CAWSLGGGDNEQFF. The DNA for the CDR3 is TGTGCCTGGAGTCTAGGGGGTGGTGACAATGAGCAGTTCTTC.

This clone has just one count. The chain is built from TRBV4-1 and TRBJ2-1; D might be TRBD2 (5 bases). Trimming stripped 1 base from V and 0 bases from J, with 13 bases between. Germline V gene data show CDR1 as MGHRA and CDR2 as YSYEKL. CDR3 length: 17 residues. This chain's CDR3 is CASSQVGGYSSYNEQFF. The CDR3 DNA follows: TGCGCCAGCAGCCAAGTAGGAGGATACAGCTCCTACAATGAGCAGTTCTTC.

CDR3 sequence reads: CASSSARSATNEKLFF. The CDR3 DNA sequence: TGTGCCAGCAGCTCTGCCCGGAGTGCAACTAATGAAAAACTGTTTTTT. The rearrangement uses TRBV7-9 and TRBJ1-4, with D hard to call. The V gene lost 4 bases and the J gene lost 0 bases, with 12 bases spanning the gap. This CDR3 is built from 16 residues. Germline values: CDR1 SEHNR, CDR2 FQNEAQ (reference sequence).

The chain has TRBV14 and TRBJ2-3; the match to TRBD2 covers 13 bases. The CDR3 contains 17 residues. J gave up 0 bases and V 4 bases, and 4 bases lay outside the gene matches. CDR1 SGHDN and CDR2 FVKESK come from the germline V gene. The DNA for the CDR3 is TGTGCCAGCAGCCGGACTAGCGGGAGTAGGAGCACAGATACGCAGTATTTT. Its translation is CASSRTSGSRSTDTQYF. Together with reference TRBV14 and TRBJ2-3, the CDR3 gives the full variable domain: EAGVTQFPSHSVIEKGQTVTLRCDPISGHDNLYWYRRVMGKEIKFLLHFVKESKQDESGMPNNRFLAERTGGTYSTLKVQPAELEDSGVYFCASSRTSGSRSTDTQYFGPGTRLTVL.

The chain couples TRBV7-2 to TRBJ2-1; 11 bases fit TRBD1. Germline CDR1 and CDR2: SGHTA and FQGNSA. V was pared by 4 bases and J by 9 bases, with 8 bases of the junction left unmatched. This CDR3 is 15 amino acids long. CDR3 sequence reads: CASSSRTGGYGEQFF. The CDR3 DNA follows: TGTGCCAGCAGCTCAAGGACAGGGGGCTACGGTGAGCAGTTCTTC.

The chain employs TRBV7-2 and TRBJ2-2; D not resolved. V was pared by 5 bases and J by 7 bases, with 11 bases between. Germline CDR1 reads SGHTA; CDR2 reads FQGNSA. The CDR3 spans 13 residues. The CDR3 is CASSPYGNGELFF. CDR3 in DNA: TGTGCCAGCAGCCCCTACGGTAACGGGGAGCTGTTTTTT.

The chain recombines TRBV10-1 with TRBJ2-3; D call uncertain. The CDR3 totals 14 residues. Germline V CDR1 and CDR2: WNHNN, SYGVQD (reference sequence). DNA of the CDR3: TGCGCGATGGACCCTCCCCGGGGCACAGATACGCAGTATTTT. As protein: CAMDPPRGTDTQYF.

The chain links TRBV19 to TRBJ2-2; the D gene is possibly TRBD1 (6 bases). V dropped 8 bases and J dropped 5 bases, with 18 bases sitting between them. This CDR3 region has 15 residues. In germline, CDR1 is LNHDA, CDR2 SQIVND (reference sequence). CDR3 region: CASQKGQGKTGELFF. The CDR3 DNA reads as TGTGCCAGTCAGAAGGGCCAGGGGAAAACCGGGGAGCTGTTTTTT.

This chain joins TRBV2 and TRBJ2-2; possibly TRBD1 for D (5 bases). Germline values: CDR1 SNHLY, CDR2 FYNNEI. The CDR3 loop spans 12 amino acids. Deletions cut 3 bases from V and 8 bases from J, with 7 bases between. DNA of the CDR3: TGTGCCAGCAGTGAGGGGCCAGGGGAGCTGTTTTTT. This translates into CASSEGPGELFF.

The J gene is TRBJ2-1, the V gene TRBV2, with 9 bases that match TRBD2. J lost 9 bases, V lost 5 bases, and 8 bases had no gene match. The CDR3 loop spans 14 amino acids. Germline V gene sequence: CDR1 SNHLY, CDR2 FYNNEI. The CDR3 nucleotides read TGTGCCAGCAGTTATCTAGCGGGATCCGGTGAGCAGTTCTTC. This translates into CASSYLAGSGEQFF. Using reference TRBV2 and TRBJ2-1 for the parts outside the CDR3, the full variable domain is EPEVTQTPSHQVTQMGQEVILRCVPISNHLYFYWYRQILGQKVEFLVSFYNNEISEKSEIFDDQFSVERPDGSNFTLKIRSTKLEDSAMYFCASSYLAGSGEQFFGPGTRLTVL.

This rearrangement joins TRBV2 to TRBJ2-1; D is perhaps TRBD2 (6 bases). The CDR3 contains 14 residues. Germline V gene data show CDR1 as SNHLY and CDR2 as FYNNEI. The germline V and J ends were trimmed by 6 bases and 8 bases, with 17 bases remaining between them. This CDR3 reads CASSLQGGTYEQFF. The DNA of the CDR3 is TGTGCCAGCAGCCTGCAGGGAGGAACGTATGAGCAGTTCTTC.

The chain carries TRBV27 and TRBJ1-1; D perhaps matches TRBD1 (5 bases). Per the germline V gene, CDR1 is MNHEY and CDR2 is SMNVEV (reference sequence). The CDR3 length is 14 residues. V was pared by 5 bases and J by 5 bases, with 15 bases between. The CDR3 bases are TGTGCCAGCAGTCGCGGGGGGGGTGGAACTGAAGCTTTCTTT. Translation: CASSRGGGGTEAFF.

The chain has TRBV9 and TRBJ2-3; 7 nucleotides agree with TRBD1. The ends lost 5 bases at V and 1 base at J; junction bases unmatched: 7. Germline CDR1 and CDR2: SGDLS and YYNGEE. The CDR3 extends over 15 amino acids. DNA for the CDR3: TGTGCCAGCAGTGACTCTGGACAGGGCACAGATACGCAGTATTTT. It is translated as CASSDSGQGTDTQYF.

This clone appeared a single time. The rearrangement joins TRBV6-5 to TRBJ2-7; tentatively, D is TRBD1 (6 bases). Germline V gene sequence: CDR1 MNHEY, CDR2 SVGAGI. Trimming shortened V by 0 bases and J by 2 bases, and 11 bases separated the two germline ends. This CDR3 has 15 residues. CDR3 residues: CASSYSSTGTYEQYF. In nucleotides, the CDR3 is TGTGCCAGCAGTTACTCGTCGACAGGCACCTACGAGCAGTACTTC.

The rearrangement uses TRBV19 and TRBJ2-7, with D tentatively TRBD2 (6 bases). Germline values: CDR1 LNHDA, CDR2 SQIVND (reference sequence). With 7 bases removed from V and 5 bases from J, the gap between germline ends came to 18 bases. The CDR3 length is 14 residues. The CDR3: CASNGLRGINEQYF. Written as DNA, the CDR3 is TGTGCCAGTAATGGTCTTCGGGGGATAAACGAGCAGTACTTC.

The rearrangement joins TRBV7-2 to TRBJ2-3; possible D gene TRBD2, 5 bases. V was trimmed by 1 base and J by 4 bases, leaving 12 bases between them. The CDR3 extends over 15 amino acids. From germline, CDR1 is SGHTA and CDR2 FQGNSA. The CDR3: CASSLGLAGPDTQYF. The CDR3 nucleotides are TGTGCCAGCAGCTTAGGCCTAGCTGGGCCAGATACGCAGTATTTT.

The V call is TRBV10-3, the J call TRBJ1-1, with D possibly TRBD1 on 5 matching bases. CDR1 is ENHRY and CDR2 is SYGVKD in the germline V gene. There are 14 residues in the CDR3. V shed 6 bases and J shed 2 bases, with 13 bases lying between them. Here the CDR3 reads CAIRTTAINTEAFF. The CDR3 region has the DNA TGTGCCATCAGGACGACAGCTATTAACACTGAAGCTTTCTTT.

The chain couples TRBV9 to TRBJ1-5; D gene unclear. The germline V gene has CDR1 SGDLS and CDR2 YYNGEE. This CDR3 has 15 residues. V gave up 1 base and J gave up 0 bases, with 8 bases separating them. For the CDR3, the DNA is TGTGCCAGCAGCGTAACGGACGATAGCAATCAGCCCCAGCATTTT. It is translated as CASSVTDDSNQPQHF.

The J gene is TRBJ2-7, the V gene TRBV6-6; TRBD1 matches 7 bases. CDR3 length: 14 amino acids. CDR1 MNHNY and CDR2 SVGAGI come from the germline V gene (reference sequence). The V segment lost 10 bases and the J segment 0 bases; nucleotides outside the gene matches: 9. CDR3 DNA: TGTGCCACGGCCGGGACAGCTAACTCCTACGAGCAGTACTTC. This codes for CATAGTANSYEQYF.